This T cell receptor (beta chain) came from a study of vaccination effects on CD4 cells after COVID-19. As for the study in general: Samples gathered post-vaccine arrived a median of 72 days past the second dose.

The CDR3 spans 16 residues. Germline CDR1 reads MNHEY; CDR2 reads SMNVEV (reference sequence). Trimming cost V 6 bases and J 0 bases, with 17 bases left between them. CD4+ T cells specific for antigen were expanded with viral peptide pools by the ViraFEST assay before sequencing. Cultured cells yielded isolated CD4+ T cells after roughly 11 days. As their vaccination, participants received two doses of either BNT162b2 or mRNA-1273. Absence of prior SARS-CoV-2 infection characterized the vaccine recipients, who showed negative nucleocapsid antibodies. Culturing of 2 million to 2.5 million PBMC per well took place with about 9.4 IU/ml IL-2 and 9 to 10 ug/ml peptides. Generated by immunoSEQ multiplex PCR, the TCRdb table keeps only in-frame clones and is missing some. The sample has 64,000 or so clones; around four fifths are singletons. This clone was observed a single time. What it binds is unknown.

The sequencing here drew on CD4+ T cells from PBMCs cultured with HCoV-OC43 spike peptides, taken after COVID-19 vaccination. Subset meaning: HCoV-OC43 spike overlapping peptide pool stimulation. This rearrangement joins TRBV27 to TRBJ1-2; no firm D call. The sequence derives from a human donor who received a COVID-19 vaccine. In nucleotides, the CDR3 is TGTGCCAGCAGCTCCCTTCGTCCGGGGTCTAACTATGGCTACACCTTC. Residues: CASSSLRPGSNYGYTF.